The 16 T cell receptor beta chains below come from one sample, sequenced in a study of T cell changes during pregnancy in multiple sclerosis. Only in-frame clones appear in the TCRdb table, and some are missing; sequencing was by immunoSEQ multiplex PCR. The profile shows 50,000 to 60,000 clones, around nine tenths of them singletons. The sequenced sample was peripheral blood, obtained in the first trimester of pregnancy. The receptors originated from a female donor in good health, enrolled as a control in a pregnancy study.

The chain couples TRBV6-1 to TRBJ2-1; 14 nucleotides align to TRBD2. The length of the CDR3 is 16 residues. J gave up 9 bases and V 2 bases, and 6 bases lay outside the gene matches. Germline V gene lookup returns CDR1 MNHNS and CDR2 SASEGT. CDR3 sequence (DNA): TGTGCCAGCAGTGAACGACTAGCGGGAGGGCCGACTGAGCAGTTCTTC. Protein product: CASSERLAGGPTEQFF.

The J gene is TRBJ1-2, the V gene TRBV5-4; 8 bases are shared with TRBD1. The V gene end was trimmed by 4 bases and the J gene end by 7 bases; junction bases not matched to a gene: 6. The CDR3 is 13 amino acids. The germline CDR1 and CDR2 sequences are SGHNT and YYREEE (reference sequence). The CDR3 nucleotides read TGTGCCAGCAGCGCGGACAGGGAGGCTGGCTACACCTTC. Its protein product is CASSADREAGYTF.

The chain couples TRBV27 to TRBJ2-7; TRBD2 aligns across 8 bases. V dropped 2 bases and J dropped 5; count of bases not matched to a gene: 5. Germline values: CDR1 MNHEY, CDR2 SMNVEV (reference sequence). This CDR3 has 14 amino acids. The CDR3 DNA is TGTGCCAGCAGTTTAGTAGCGGGGAATAACGAGCAGTACTTC. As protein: CASSLVAGNNEQYF.

CDR3 sequence: CASTLTSGSVHNEQFF. CDR3 nucleotide sequence: TGTGCCAGCACCTTAACTAGCGGGAGTGTCCACAATGAGCAGTTCTTC. The rearrangement joins TRBV6-4 to TRBJ2-1, with 11 bases matching TRBD2. Germline V CDR1 and CDR2: MRHNA, SNTAGT. This CDR3 region has 16 residues. The V and J ends lost 7 bases and 5 bases, in that order; junction bases with no gene match: 10.

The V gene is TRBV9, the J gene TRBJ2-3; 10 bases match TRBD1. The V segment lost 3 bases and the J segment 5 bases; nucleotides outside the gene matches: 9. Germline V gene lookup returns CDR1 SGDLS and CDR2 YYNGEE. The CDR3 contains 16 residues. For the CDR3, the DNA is TGTGCCAGCAGCGGATCCGGGACAGGGGTGAAAGATACGCAGTATTTT. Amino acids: CASSGSGTGVKDTQYF.

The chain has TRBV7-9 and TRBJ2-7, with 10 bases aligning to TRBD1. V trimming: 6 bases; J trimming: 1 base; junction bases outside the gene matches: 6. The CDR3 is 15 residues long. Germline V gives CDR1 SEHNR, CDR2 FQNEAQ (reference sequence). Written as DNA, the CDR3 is TGTGCCAGCAGGGACGGGACAGGGGTTTCCTACGAGCAGTACTTC. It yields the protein CASRDGTGVSYEQYF.

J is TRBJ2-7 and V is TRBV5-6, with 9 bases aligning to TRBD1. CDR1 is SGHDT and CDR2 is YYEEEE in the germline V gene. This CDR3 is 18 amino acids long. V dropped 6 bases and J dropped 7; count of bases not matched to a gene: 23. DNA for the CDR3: TGTGCCAGCACCCCCGACAGGGGGAAATCTAAGACTTTAAGGGAGCAGTACTTC. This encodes CASTPDRGKSKTLREQYF.

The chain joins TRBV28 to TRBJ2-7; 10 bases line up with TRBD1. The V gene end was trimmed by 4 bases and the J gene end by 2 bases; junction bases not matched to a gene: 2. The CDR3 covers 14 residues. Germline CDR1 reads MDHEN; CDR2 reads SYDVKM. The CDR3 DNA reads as TGTGCCAGCAGTTCCGGGACAGGGGCCTACGAGCAGTACTTC. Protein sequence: CASSSGTGAYEQYF.

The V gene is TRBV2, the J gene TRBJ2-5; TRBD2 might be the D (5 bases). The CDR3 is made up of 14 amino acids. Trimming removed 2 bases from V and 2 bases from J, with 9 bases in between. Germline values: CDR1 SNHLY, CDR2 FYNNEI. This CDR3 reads CASSETSRQETQYF. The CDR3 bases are TGTGCCAGCAGTGAAACTAGTAGGCAAGAGACCCAGTACTTC. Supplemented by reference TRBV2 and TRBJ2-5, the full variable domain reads EPEVTQTPSHQVTQMGQEVILRCVPISNHLYFYWYRQILGQKVEFLVSFYNNEISEKSEIFDDQFSVERPDGSNFTLKIRSTKLEDSAMYFCASSETSRQETQYFGPGTRLLVL.

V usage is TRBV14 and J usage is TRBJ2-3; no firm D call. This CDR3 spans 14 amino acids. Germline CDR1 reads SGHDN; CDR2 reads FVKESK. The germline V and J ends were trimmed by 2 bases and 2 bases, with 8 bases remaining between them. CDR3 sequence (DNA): TGTGCCAGCAGCCAATTTACAGTCACAGATACGCAGTATTTT. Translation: CASSQFTVTDTQYF.

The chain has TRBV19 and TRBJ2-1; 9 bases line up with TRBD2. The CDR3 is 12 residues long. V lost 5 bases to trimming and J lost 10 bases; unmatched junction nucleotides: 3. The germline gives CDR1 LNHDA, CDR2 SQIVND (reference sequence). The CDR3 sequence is CASSAGLAEQFF. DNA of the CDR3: TGTGCCAGTAGTGCCGGACTAGCGGAGCAGTTCTTC.

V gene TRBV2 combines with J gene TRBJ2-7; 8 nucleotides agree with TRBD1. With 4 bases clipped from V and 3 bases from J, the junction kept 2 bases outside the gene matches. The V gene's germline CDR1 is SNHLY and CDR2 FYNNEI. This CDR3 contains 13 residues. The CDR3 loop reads CASSGGQVYEQYF. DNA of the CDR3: TGTGCCAGCAGTGGGGGACAGGTCTACGAGCAGTACTTC.

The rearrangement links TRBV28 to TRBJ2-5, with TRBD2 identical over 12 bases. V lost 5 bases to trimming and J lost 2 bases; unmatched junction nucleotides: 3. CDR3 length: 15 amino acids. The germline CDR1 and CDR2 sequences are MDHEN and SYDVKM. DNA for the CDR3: TGTGCCAGCAGTAACCTAGCGGGAGGGCAAGAGACCCAGTACTTC. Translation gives CASSNLAGGQETQYF.

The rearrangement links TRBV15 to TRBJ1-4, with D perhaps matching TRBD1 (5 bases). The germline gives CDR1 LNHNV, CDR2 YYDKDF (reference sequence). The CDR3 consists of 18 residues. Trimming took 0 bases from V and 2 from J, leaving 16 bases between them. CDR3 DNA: TGTGCCACCAGCAGAGACAGGGTAGACGGGTGGACTAATGAAAAACTGTTTTTT. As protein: CATSRDRVDGWTNEKLFF.

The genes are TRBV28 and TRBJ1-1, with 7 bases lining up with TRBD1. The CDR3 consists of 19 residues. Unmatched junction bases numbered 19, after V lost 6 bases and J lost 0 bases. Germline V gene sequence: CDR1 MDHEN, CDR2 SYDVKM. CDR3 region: CASSSLGGGVGNMNTEAFF. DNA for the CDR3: TGTGCCAGCAGCTCATTAGGAGGGGGCGTCGGTAACATGAACACTGAAGCTTTCTTT.

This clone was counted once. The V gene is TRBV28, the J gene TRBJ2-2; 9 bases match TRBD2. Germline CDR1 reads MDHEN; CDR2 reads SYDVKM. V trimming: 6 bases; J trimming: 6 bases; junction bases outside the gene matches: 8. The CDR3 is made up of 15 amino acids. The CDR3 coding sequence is TGTGCCAGCAGACACCTAGCGGGAAGGGCCGGGGAGCTGTTTTTT. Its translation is CASRHLAGRAGELFF. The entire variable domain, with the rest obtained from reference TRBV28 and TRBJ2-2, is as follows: DVKVTQSSRYLVKRTGEKVFLECVQDMDHENMFWYRQDPGLGLRLIYFSYDVKMKEKGDIPEGYSVSREKKERFSLILESASTNQTSMYLCASRHLAGRAGELFFGEGSRLTVL.